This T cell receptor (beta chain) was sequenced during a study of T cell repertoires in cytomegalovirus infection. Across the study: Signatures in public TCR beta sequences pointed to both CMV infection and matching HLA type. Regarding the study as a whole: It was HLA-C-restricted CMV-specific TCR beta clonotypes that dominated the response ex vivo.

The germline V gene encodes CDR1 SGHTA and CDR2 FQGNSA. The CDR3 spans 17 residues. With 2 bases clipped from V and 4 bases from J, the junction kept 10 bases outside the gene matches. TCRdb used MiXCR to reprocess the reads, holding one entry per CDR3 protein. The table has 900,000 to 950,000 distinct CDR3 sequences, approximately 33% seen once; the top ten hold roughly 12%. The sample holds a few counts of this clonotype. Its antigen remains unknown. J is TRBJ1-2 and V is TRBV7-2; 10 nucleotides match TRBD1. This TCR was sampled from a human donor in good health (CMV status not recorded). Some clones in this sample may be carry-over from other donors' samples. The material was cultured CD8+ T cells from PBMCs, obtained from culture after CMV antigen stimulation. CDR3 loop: CASSLWEGTGVRYGYTF. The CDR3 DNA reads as TGTGCCAGCAGCTTATGGGAGGGGACAGGGGTTCGCTATGGCTACACCTTC.